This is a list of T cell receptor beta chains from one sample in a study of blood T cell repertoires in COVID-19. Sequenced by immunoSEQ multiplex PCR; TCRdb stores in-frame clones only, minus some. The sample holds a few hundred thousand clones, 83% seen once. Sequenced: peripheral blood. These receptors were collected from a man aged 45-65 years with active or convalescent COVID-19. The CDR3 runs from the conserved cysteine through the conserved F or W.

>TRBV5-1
CASSLVEYHEQFF
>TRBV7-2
CASSRQGSAYGYTF
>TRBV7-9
CASSLALGLTAKNIQYF
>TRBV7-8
CASSLKASVRTQYF
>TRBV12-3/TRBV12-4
CATVSGIEAFF
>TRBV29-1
CSATSGGSAFF
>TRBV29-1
CSVEDLSRDSLYGYTF
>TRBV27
CASSSLAGGPGTDTQYF
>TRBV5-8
CASSLQSAFF
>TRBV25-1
CASSEVGRGMNTEAFF
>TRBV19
CASSARQQSSTEAFF
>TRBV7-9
CASSLIGQMEQPQHF
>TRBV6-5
CASSPGGASTGELFF
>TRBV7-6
CASSLAPDGNSYNEQFF
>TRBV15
CATSTDRSKNQPQHF
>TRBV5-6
CASTWGGEDLNTEAFF
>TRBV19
CASTGTGVSNQPQHF
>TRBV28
CASSYDRGEQYF
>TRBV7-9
CASSPGLRGYTF
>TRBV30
CACQGAYNSPLHF
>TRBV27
CASSLRTGSYEQYF
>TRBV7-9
CASTDLQGYQPQHF
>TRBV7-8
CASSLARFRNEQFF
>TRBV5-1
CASSLEGHPVYEQYF
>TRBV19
CASSSPGPTEAFF
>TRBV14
CASSRASSGANVLTF
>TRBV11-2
CASSSLAGGVGEQFF
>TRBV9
CASSVAPGSGANVLTF
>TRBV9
CASSGLGNTEAFF
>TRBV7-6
CASSRVAGFGVEQFF
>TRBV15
CATSNGGSPYNEQFF
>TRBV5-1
CASSSVTSGRSMETQYF
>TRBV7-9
CASSLVRQGAGLDEQYF
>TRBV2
CASSEATGVDQPQHF
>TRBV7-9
CASSPRTAVSSYNEQFF
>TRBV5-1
CASSPTGTDYEQYF
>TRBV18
CASSPGQGSYYGYTF
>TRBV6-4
CASSGSPTGGTNNEQFF
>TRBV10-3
CAISEGGGPRTGELFF
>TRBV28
CASREGFQETQYF
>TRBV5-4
CASSLEAGGFSYEQYF
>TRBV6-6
CASSFNGYTF